A single TCR beta chain is shown here with its context. No cognate antigen has been identified for it. No clone much larger than this one lies a single base away; base qualities are absent. V lost 8 bases and J lost 1 base, and the count of bases not matched to a germline gene is 4. According to the germline V gene, CDR1 reads MNHEY and CDR2 reads SVGEGT. Reading from cysteine to phenylalanine, the CDR3 counts 14 amino acids. Left in the record is the CDR3 DNA by itself, 42 bases read in frame from the first base. The data stem from a study of blood T cells in healthy people across ages (dated by TCRdb to about 2015). Turning to the overall study: In model experiments, roughly one uniquely barcoded TCR beta cDNA molecule per two T cells was captured by template switching. To track age-related changes in TCR beta repertoire diversity, the study relied on deep sequencing normalized with unique cDNA molecular identifiers. The donors were split into four age groups: young (average around 16 years), middle-aged (about 40), aged (62) and long-lived (82). Using the same blood draw, the study looked at two additional independent replicas of 1 million unique cDNA reads for two donors, one aged 18 to 30 and the other aged 80 or older. General findings and caveats noted by the study authors: Total diversity estimates from one million sequenced T cells were considered lower bounds and underestimates. Observed TCR beta diversity per million T cells fell roughly linearly with age, and a significant reduction was already apparent by age around 44. Because the CMV infection status of the donors was unknown, age-related changes in expanded clonotypes may potentially have been confounded. Since profiling was done on bulk unsorted PBMCs, naive and antigen-experienced compartments could not be conclusively compared. There was a strong correlation between observed TCR beta diversity and the percentage of naive T cells measured by flow cytometry. Compared with the aged group, more naive CD4+ T cells, fewer expanded clones and increased TCR diversity were shown by the long-lived group, suggesting age selection.

The library was built by means of 5' RACE. Sequencing took place on an Illumina HiSeq 2500. A second about 7 to 12 cycle PCR used a sample-barcoded 5' primer and a J-beta primer mix. Each TCR beta cDNA molecule received a unique molecular identifier from a template-switch 5' adaptor carrying 12 random nucleotides. Each sample yielded at least 2.5 million CDR3-containing paired-end reads. All of the RNA was converted into first-strand cDNA using the Mint cDNA synthesis kit, with a TRBC-specific oligonucleotide serving as the primer. Following uracil-DNA glycosylase treatment, all cDNA underwent a first 18-cycle PCR with the universal primers M1SS and BC2_uni_R. The authors processed their data as follows. For normalization, 1 million high-quality reads were randomly selected from each sample, with every read carrying a distinct molecular identifier. Instead of being binned into consensus sequences, reads with shared molecular identifiers were discarded. MiTCR, run with a Q25 quality threshold and the strictest error-elimination algorithm, handled CDR3 identification, clonotype clustering and error correction. A nonparametric unseen species model using Euler transformation provided a lower-bound estimate of total TCR beta diversity. TCRdb redid the processing of the public reads, applying fastp at Q25 and MiXCR, and retained in-frame beta chains. Rows with one shared CDR3 protein collapse into an entry with the most common genes and DNA. The V and J calls shown here were made by TCRdb, not taken from the authors' results. The table for this sample lists under 1,100,000 distinct CDR3 sequences; about 23% of them were counted only once. About 0.72% of the sample is taken by the ten largest.

Donors were 39 systemically healthy Caucasian individuals from Russia aged 6 to 90 years. Roughly 11 milliliters of peripheral blood were drawn from each donor into EDTA-treated Vacutainer tubes. Ficoll-Paque density-gradient centrifugation was used to isolate PBMCs, with at least 6.5 million obtained per sample. Trizol reagent was used to extract total RNA from the PBMCs, yielding at least 5 micrograms per sample. Naive CD45RAhigh/CD27high T cell percentages were measured by flow cytometry on a PBMC aliquot from every donor. These records were also assigned to another study, of T cells of mothers and their children. As the second paper documents: Donors were nine systemically healthy Caucasian individuals: three mothers and their six children. cDNA synthesis used all of the extracted RNA, with roughly 1.6 ug of RNA in each 15 ul reaction. In the second PCR, the M1S primer introduced both the sample barcodes and 2-4 random nucleotides. Over 8 million TCR beta CDR3 reads came from each mother, compared with several million reads from each child. In both related and unrelated pairs, thymic selection shapes the output of TCR recombination in a similar way, with inherited differences having only a minor effect. Normalized repertoire overlap was always slightly but never significantly higher in related than unrelated mother-child pairs. With a sensitivity of approximately 100 clones per million clonotypes, no persistent microchimeric T cell clones were detected. To look for features that set related mother-child pairs apart from unrelated individuals, the researchers ran deep NGS to compare the TCR beta repertoires of mothers and children. Mothers averaged about 37 +/- 4 years of age and children averaged about 10 +/- 4 years. After adapters were ligated using NEBNext reagents, the libraries underwent 100+100 nt paired-end sequencing on an Illumina HiSeq 2000. To avoid cross-contamination, the mother libraries and the child libraries were prepared a month apart and sequenced in separate runs. Each donor had between about 500,000 and 2,100,000 distinct TCR beta clonotypes identified. Naive TCR beta clonotypes were estimated from low-frequency clonotypes matched to each donor's FACS-determined naive share, without sorting.

This clonotype was sampled from a girl between 2 and 10 years old in good health. The sequence is built from TRBV6-2 or TRBV6-3 and TRBJ2-7; TRBD1 agrees with 11 junctional bases. Sequenced input: blood. The CDR3 in this case is CASGGTGGSYEQYF. The nucleotide sequence is given as TGTGCCAGCGGCGGGACAGGGGGTTCCTACGAGCAGTACTTC.